These 10 T cell receptor beta chains originate from one sample sequenced in a study of blood T cell repertoires in COVID-19. Sequencing was performed with immunoSEQ multiplex PCR; in TCRdb, only in-frame clones are kept and a portion is missing. The sample holds approximately 140,000 clones, approximately 83% seen once. The sample consisted of peripheral blood. All receptors derive from a man between 65 and 80 years old with acute or convalescent COVID-19.

In its sample, this clone was seen once. This sequence joins TRBV30 and TRBJ2-3; D is perhaps TRBD2 (6 bases). The germline V gene has CDR1 GTSNPN and CDR2 SVGIG (reference sequence). The CDR3 is made up of 15 amino acids. Trimming stripped 7 bases from V and 4 bases from J, with 21 bases between. The CDR3 loop reads CAFVIRDSGADTQYF. In DNA form, the CDR3 reads TGTGCCTTCGTGATCCGGGACTCTGGGGCAGATACGCAGTATTTT. Together with reference TRBV30 and TRBJ2-3, the CDR3 gives the full variable domain: SQTIHQWPATLVQPVGSPLSLECTVEGTSNPNLYWYRQAAGRGLQLLFYSVGIGQISSEVPQNLSASRPQDRQFILSSKKLLLSDSGFYLCAFVIRDSGADTQYFGPGTRLTVL.

This chain joins TRBV25-1 and TRBJ1-3; 7 positions agree with TRBD1. V was pared by 6 bases and J by 2 bases, with 7 bases of the junction left unmatched. Germline-derived CDR1 and CDR2 are MGHDK and SYGVNS. The CDR3 is 15 amino acids. In DNA form, the CDR3 reads TGTGCCAGCAGCCGACAGGGCGGCACTGGAAACACCATATATTTT. Residues: CASSRQGGTGNTIYF.

This chain links TRBV5-4 with TRBJ2-1; 10 bases fit TRBD2. Germline V gene data show CDR1 as SGHNT and CDR2 as YYREEE (reference sequence). The V segment lost 3 bases and the J segment 5 bases; nucleotides outside the gene matches: 11. The CDR3 totals 17 residues. The CDR3 DNA sequence: TGTGCCAGCAGCTCTATGACTAGCGGGCCTTCCAACAATGAGCAGTTCTTC. This codes for CASSSMTSGPSNNEQFF.

The chain is built from TRBV9 and TRBJ1-1; the D is unclear. CDR3 size: 15 residues. The germline V gene has CDR1 SGDLS and CDR2 YYNGEE. Deletions cut 4 bases from V and 0 bases from J, with 13 bases between. CDR3 coding DNA: TGTGCCAGCAGCCGCCTCCTCGGGATGAACACTGAAGCTTTCTTT. Translation gives CASSRLLGMNTEAFF.

The chain is built from TRBV18 and TRBJ2-7; TRBD2 aligns across 14 bases. CDR1 and CDR2 from the germline V gene are KGHSH and LQKENI. V was clipped by 3 bases and J by 3 bases; unmatched bases: 1. CDR3 length: 15 amino acids. CDR3 amino acids: CASSPGTSGSYEQYF. CDR3 nucleotide sequence: TGTGCCAGCTCACCCGGGACTAGCGGGAGCTACGAGCAGTACTTC. The full variable domain, in which reference TRBV18 and TRBJ2-7 provide the parts outside the CDR3, is NAGVMQNPRHLVRRRGQEARLRCSPMKGHSHVYWYRQLPEEGLKFMVYLQKENIIDESGMPKERFSAEFPKEGPSILRIQQVVRGDSAAYFCASSPGTSGSYEQYFGPGTRLTVT.

J is TRBJ2-1 and V is TRBV5-1; D gene unclear. Trimming took off 4 bases at V and 0 bases at J, with 8 bases between the two ends. Germline-derived CDR1 and CDR2 are SGHRS and YFSETQ. The CDR3 is 14 amino acids. The CDR3 DNA reads TGCGCCAGCAGCCCCTCTCCCTCCTACAATGAGCAGTTCTTC. Translating gives CASSPSPSYNEQFF.

This clone has a handful of counts. The chain joins TRBV5-4 to TRBJ2-5; a weak D match, TRBD2 (6 bases). The V and J ends lost 1 base and 2 bases respectively, with 9 bases between them. CDR3 length: 14 residues. Per the germline V gene, CDR1 is SGHNT and CDR2 is YYREEE (reference sequence). CDR3 loop: CASSLRRDQETQYF. CDR3 nucleotide sequence: TGTGCCAGCAGCTTGAGGCGGGATCAAGAGACCCAGTACTTC.

V is TRBV2 and J is TRBJ2-4; TRBD2 aligns across 7 bases. Trimming cost V 5 bases and J 2 bases; bases outside gene matches: 6. Germline V CDR1 and CDR2: SNHLY, FYNNEI. The CDR3 sequence is 15 residues long. The CDR3: CASSQREGPKNIQYF. DNA for the CDR3: TGTGCCAGCAGTCAAAGGGAGGGCCCCAAAAACATTCAGTACTTC.

The gene calls are TRBV24-1 and TRBJ2-2, with D maybe TRBD1 (5 bases). The V gene lost 6 bases and the J gene lost 0 bases, with 10 bases spanning the gap. Germline V lookup: CDR1 KGHDR, CDR2 SFDVKD. The length of the CDR3 is 15 residues. The DNA of the CDR3 is TGTGCCACCAGTCCGACAGTAACGAACACCGGGGAGCTGTTTTTT. Protein sequence: CATSPTVTNTGELFF.

This chain connects TRBV28 to TRBJ1-3; no definite D call. The CDR3 runs 15 residues. The V end lost 7 bases, the J end lost 0 bases, and 13 bases lay between the germline ends. Germline CDR1 reads MDHEN; CDR2 reads SYDVKM. Here the CDR3 DNA reads TGTGCCAGCACTCTAACTATCGGCTCTGGAAACACCATATATTTT. This sequence encodes CASTLTIGSGNTIYF.